This T cell receptor (beta chain) originates from a study of cytomegalovirus exposure and HLA in healthy donors. General study results and limits: The study designated 150 to 200 TCR beta chains cytomegalovirus-associated. A later analysis reportedly found fewer N-insertions in an Asian-associated ancestry cluster than the roughly 730-donor mean.

To note about this clone: What it binds is unknown.

The PCR had 60 Vbeta and 13 Jbeta primers. In the authors' workflow: The authors later counted about 80 million unique TCR beta chains, 9.5 million to 11 million of them shared. Produced via immunoSEQ multiplex PCR; TCRdb's table is partial and in-frame only. V and J calls and clone size are given by that table; D and trimming were obtained from the DNA. This table holds about 200,000 clones, approximately 86% found once. The CDR3 is 14 amino acids. V was pared by 9 bases and J by 3 bases, with 6 bases of the junction left unmatched. Germline V gene lookup returns CDR1 MRHNA and CDR2 SNTAGT. J is TRBJ2-3 and V is TRBV6-4, with TRBD2 matching over 10 bases. This TCR came from a woman aged 30 to 39 in good health and CMV-seronegative. Material: PBMCs. This CDR3 reads CASSTGLATDTQYF. The CDR3, as DNA: TGTGCCAGTAGCACGGGACTAGCGACAGATACGCAGTATTTT.